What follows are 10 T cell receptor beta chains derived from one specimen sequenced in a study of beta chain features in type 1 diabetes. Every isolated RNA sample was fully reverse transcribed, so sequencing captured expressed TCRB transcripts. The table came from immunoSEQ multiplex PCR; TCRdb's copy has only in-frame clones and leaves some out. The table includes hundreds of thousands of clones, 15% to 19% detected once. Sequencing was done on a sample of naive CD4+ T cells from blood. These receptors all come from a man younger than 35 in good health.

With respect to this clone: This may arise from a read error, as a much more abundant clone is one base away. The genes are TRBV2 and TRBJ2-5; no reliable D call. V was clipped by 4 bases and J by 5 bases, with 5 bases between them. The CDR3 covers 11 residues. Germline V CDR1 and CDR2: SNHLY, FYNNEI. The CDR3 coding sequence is TGTGCCAGCAGTGTAGGGGAGACCCAGTACTTC. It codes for CASSVGETQYF. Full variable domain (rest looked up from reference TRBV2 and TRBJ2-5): EPEVTQTPSHQVTQMGQEVILRCVPISNHLYFYWYRQILGQKVEFLVSFYNNEISEKSEIFDDQFSVERPDGSNFTLKIRSTKLEDSAMYFCASSVGETQYFGPGTRLLVL.

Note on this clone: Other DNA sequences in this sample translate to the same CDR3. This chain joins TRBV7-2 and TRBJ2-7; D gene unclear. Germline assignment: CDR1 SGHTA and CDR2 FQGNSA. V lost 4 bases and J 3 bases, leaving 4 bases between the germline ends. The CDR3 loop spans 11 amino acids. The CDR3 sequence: CASSSRYEQYF. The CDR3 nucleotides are TGTGCCAGCAGCTCCCGCTACGAGCAGTACTTC.

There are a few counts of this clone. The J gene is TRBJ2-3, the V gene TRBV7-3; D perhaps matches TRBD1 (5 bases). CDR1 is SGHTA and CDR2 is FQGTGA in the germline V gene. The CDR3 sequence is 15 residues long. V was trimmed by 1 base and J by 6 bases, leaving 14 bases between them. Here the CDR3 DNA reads TGTGCCAGCAGCTTAAGCAGGGTTGATCTGGATACGCAGTATTTT. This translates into CASSLSRVDLDTQYF.

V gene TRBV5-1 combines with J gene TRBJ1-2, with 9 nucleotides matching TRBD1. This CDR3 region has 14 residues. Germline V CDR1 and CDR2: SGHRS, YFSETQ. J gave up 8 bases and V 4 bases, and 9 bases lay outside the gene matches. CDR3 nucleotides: TGCGCCAGCAGCCGAACGGGACAGGGTGGCGGCTACACCTTC. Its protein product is CASSRTGQGGGYTF.

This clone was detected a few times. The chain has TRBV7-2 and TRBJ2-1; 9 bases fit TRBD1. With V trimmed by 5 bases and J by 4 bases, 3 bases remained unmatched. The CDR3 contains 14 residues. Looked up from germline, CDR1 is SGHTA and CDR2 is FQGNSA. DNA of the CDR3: TGTGCCAGCAGCCCGGGACAGGGATACAATGAGCAGTTCTTC. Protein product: CASSPGQGYNEQFF.

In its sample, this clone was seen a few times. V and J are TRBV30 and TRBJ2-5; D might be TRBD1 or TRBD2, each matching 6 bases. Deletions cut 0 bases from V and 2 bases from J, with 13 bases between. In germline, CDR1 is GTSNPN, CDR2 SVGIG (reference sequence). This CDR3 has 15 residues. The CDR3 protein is CAWSVPLGGQETQYF. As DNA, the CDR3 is TGTGCCTGGAGTGTCCCACTAGGGGGGCAAGAGACCCAGTACTTC.

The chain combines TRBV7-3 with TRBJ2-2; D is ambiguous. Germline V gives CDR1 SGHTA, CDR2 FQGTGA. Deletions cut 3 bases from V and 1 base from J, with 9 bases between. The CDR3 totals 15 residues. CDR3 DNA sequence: TGTGCCAGCAGCTTGTTCGGCTTGAACACCGGGGAGCTGTTTTTT. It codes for CASSLFGLNTGELFF.

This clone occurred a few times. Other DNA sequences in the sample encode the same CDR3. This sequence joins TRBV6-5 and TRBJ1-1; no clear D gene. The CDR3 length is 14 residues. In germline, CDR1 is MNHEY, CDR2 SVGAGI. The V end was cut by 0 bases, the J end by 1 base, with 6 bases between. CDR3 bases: TGTGCCAGCAGTTACTCGAGACGGAACACTGAAGCTTTCTTT. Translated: CASSYSRRNTEAFF.

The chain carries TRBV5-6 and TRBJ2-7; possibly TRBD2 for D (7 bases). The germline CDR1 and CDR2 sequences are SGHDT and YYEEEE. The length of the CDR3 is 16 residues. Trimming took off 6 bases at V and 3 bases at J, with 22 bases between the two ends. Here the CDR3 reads CASTRRGGLGIYEQYF. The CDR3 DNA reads TGTGCCAGCACCCGGAGGGGGGGCTTAGGAATCTACGAGCAGTACTTC.

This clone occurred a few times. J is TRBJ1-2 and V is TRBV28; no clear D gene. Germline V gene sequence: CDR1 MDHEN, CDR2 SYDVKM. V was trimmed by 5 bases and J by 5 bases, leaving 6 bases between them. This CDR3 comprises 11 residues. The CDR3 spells CASSRGYGYTF. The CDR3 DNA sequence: TGTGCCAGCAGTCGAGGGTATGGCTACACCTTC.